These 28 T cell receptor beta chains were sequenced from one sample in a study of T cell clonality in common variable immunodeficiency. Clones were sequenced by immunoSEQ multiplex PCR, and TCRdb holds only the in-frame ones, with some missing. This repertoire holds some 50,000 clones, and none appear only once. The specimen sequenced was peripheral blood mononuclear cells. The receptors shown here come from a person between 18 and 75 years old in good health.

This clone was observed many times. The CDR3 is cut off 3 residues early in the read; its end comes from the germline J gene. This chain joins TRBV10-3 and TRBJ2-4; D remains unclear. With 3 bases removed from V and 1 base from J, the gap between germline ends came to 10 bases. The CDR3 totals 15 residues. Germline V lookup: CDR1 ENHRY, CDR2 SYGVKD. The CDR3 region is CAISDSTVAKNIQYF. CDR3 DNA (partial): TGTGCCATCAGTGACTCAACAGTGGCCAAAAACATT.

This clone was recorded at least ten times. The read terminates 3 residues ahead of where the CDR3 ends, so the germline J gene completes it. V gene TRBV19 combines with J gene TRBJ2-3; 10 bases match TRBD1. There are 15 residues in the CDR3. Germline V gene lookup returns CDR1 LNHDA and CDR2 SQIVND (reference sequence). V trimming: 8 bases; J trimming: 0 bases; junction bases outside the gene matches: 5. CDR3 DNA, as far as it was read: TGTGCCAGTGGGGACAGGGGCCTTAGCACAGATACG. Translation: CASGDRGLSTDT. The complete CDR3 sequence is CASGDRGLSTDTQYF.

This clone was observed a handful of times. Read data end 3 residues before the CDR3 end; the end is taken from the germline J gene. The rearrangement joins TRBV5-1 to TRBJ2-1; 7 bases are shared with TRBD1. Germline loops: CDR1 SGHRS, CDR2 YFSETQ. V shed 1 base, J shed 9 bases, and the junction held 7 bases outside the gene matches. The CDR3 extends over 14 amino acids. Incomplete CDR3 DNA: TGCGCCAGCAGCTTGTCCATCGCAGGGGGTGAG. It yields the protein CASSLSIAGGE. From start to end, the CDR3 is CASSLSIAGGEQFF.

This clone was seen at least ten times. The read halts 3 residues ahead of the CDR3 end, with the missing end drawn from the germline J gene. This chain links TRBV5-1 with TRBJ1-2; perhaps TRBD1 as D (6 bases). CDR1 is SGHRS, CDR2 YFSETQ, per germline. V was pared by 0 bases and J by 4 bases, with 16 bases between. The CDR3 has 16 amino acids. The CDR3 protein is CASSLEGGGRLYGYTF. The part of the CDR3 DNA that was read is TGCGCCAGCAGCTTGGAGGGGGGGGGCCGACTCTATGGC.

This clone was seen at least ten times. The read halts 3 residues ahead of the CDR3 end, with the missing end drawn from the germline J gene. This chain links TRBV30 with TRBJ1-2, with unresolved D. Germline V gene lookup returns CDR1 GTSNPN and CDR2 SVGIG (reference sequence). This CDR3 contains 14 residues. V was shortened by 0 bases and J by 0 bases, with 8 bases between the two germline ends. The CDR3 DNA, read in part, is TGTGCCTGGAGTGTGGGCAGAGCTAACTATGGC. It translates to CAWSVGRANYG. The complete CDR3 reads CAWSVGRANYGYTF. The entire variable domain, with the rest obtained from reference TRBV30 and TRBJ1-2, is as follows: SQTIHQWPATLVQPVGSPLSLECTVEGTSNPNLYWYRQAAGRGLQLLFYSVGIGQISSEVPQNLSASRPQDRQFILSSKKLLLSDSGFYLCAWSVGRANYGYTFGSGTRLTVV.

This clone was recorded many times. The CDR3 end lies 3 residues beyond the end of the read and is filled in from the germline J gene. The chain has TRBV19 and TRBJ2-3; TRBD2 agrees at 9 bases. The CDR3 covers 17 residues. CDR1 and CDR2 from the germline V gene are LNHDA and SQIVND (reference sequence). V dropped 2 bases and J dropped 3; count of bases not matched to a gene: 9. The sequenced CDR3 bases are TGTGCCAGTAGTATACTAGGTCTAGCGGGAACGACAGATACG. This codes for CASSILGLAGTTDT. The CDR3, in full, reads CASSILGLAGTTDTQYF.

This clone has a count of ten or more. The sequenced fragment ends 3 residues before the CDR3 boundary, so the rest is inferred from the germline J gene. The V gene is TRBV28, the J gene TRBJ2-5; TRBD1 matches at 9 bases. Germline V lookup: CDR1 MDHEN, CDR2 SYDVKM. The CDR3 is made up of 15 amino acids. V shed 5 bases and J 1 base; nucleotides not matched to a gene: 5. The CDR3 reads CASSLTGGGQETQYF. The CDR3 DNA, read in part, is TGTGCCAGCAGTCTGACAGGGGGAGGCCAAGAGACC. Full variable domain (outside the CDR3, taken from reference TRBV28 and TRBJ2-5): DVKVTQSSRYLVKRTGEKVFLECVQDMDHENMFWYRQDPGLGLRLIYFSYDVKMKEKGDIPEGYSVSREKKERFSLILESASTNQTSMYLCASSLTGGGQETQYFGPGTRLLVL.

As to this clone: The missing CDR3 end, 3 residues past where the read stops, is filled in from the germline J gene. The rearrangement links TRBV7-6 to TRBJ2-3, with D possibly called TRBD1 or TRBD2 (5 bases each). Looked up from germline, CDR1 is SGHVS and CDR2 is FNYEAQ. The CDR3 extends over 12 amino acids. The CDR3 DNA, read in part, is TGTGCCAGCAGCTTAGTCAGGGAGACG. It is translated as CASSLVRET. The CDR3 reads in full as CASSLVRETQYF.

This clone showed up many times. Read data end 3 residues before the CDR3 end; the end is taken from the germline J gene. This sequence joins TRBV20-1 and TRBJ1-1, with TRBD1 matching 11 bases. CDR3 length equals 15 residues. Looked up from germline, CDR1 is DFQATT and CDR2 is SNEGSKA (reference sequence). J lost 3 bases, V lost 3 bases, and 6 bases had no gene match. CDR3 sequence: CSARPPDRGHTEAFF. CDR3 DNA, as far as it was read: TGCAGTGCTAGGCCCCCGGACAGGGGGCACACTGAA.

In this sample, this clone turned up many times. The covered CDR3 bases are TGCGCCAGCAGCTTGGTGGTGACTTTGGACCAAGAGACC. It encodes CASSLVVTLDQET. The entire CDR3 is CASSLVVTLDQETQYF. The rearrangement joins TRBV5-1 to TRBJ2-5; D not resolved. The read ends 3 residues early relative to the CDR3; the germline J gene fills the gap. CDR1 is SGHRS and CDR2 is YFSETQ in the germline V gene. This CDR3 contains 16 residues. V lost 0 bases and J lost 0, with 12 bases in between.

On this clone: The CDR3 end is not reached by the read, which stops 3 residues before it; the germline J gene fills it in. The chain employs TRBV6-2 or TRBV6-3 and TRBJ1-1; no clear D. Germline-derived CDR1 and CDR2 are MNHEY and SVGEGT. This CDR3 is built from 13 residues. Trimming shortened V by 2 bases and J by 0 bases, and 4 bases separated the two germline ends. CDR3 in amino acids: CASSYVMNTEAFF. The sequenced part of the CDR3 DNA is TGTGCCAGCAGTTACGTCATGAACACTGAA.

This clone has at least ten counts. The CDR3 sequence: CASSSGGGGETQYF. Incomplete CDR3 DNA: TGTGCCAGCAGCTCTGGAGGGGGTGGGGAGACC. The rearrangement joins TRBV7-2 to TRBJ2-5, with D perhaps assigned TRBD1 or TRBD2 (6 bases each). With the read ending 3 residues before the CDR3 end, the germline J gene is used to fill in that end. Per germline, CDR1 SGHTA and CDR2 FQGNSA. This CDR3 spans 14 amino acids. Trimming pared 4 bases from V and 5 bases from J, leaving 14 bases between.

This clone was observed at least ten times. This CDR3 is CASSLSGTASYEQYF. The part of the CDR3 DNA that was read is TGTGCCAGCAGTTTATCTGGGACAGCGTCCTACGAG. J is TRBJ2-7 and V is TRBV12-3 or TRBV12-4; 7 bases align to TRBD1. The read falls 3 residues short of the CDR3 end, and the missing part is taken from the germline J gene. The V and J ends lost 2 bases and 1 base, in that order; junction bases with no gene match: 5. This CDR3 region has 15 residues.

This clone has only a few counts. From the germline J gene comes the end of the CDR3, since the read stops 3 residues before it. V usage is TRBV19 and J usage is TRBJ2-2, with 7 positions matching TRBD2. The CDR3 is made up of 14 amino acids. Germline assignment: CDR1 LNHDA and CDR2 SQIVND (reference sequence). V shed 4 bases and J 4 bases; nucleotides not matched to a gene: 3. CDR3: CASSNRGSTGELFF. The sequenced CDR3 bases are TGTGCCAGTAGTAATCGCGGGAGCACCGGGGAG.

This clone has at least ten counts. With the read ending 3 residues before the CDR3 end, the germline J gene is used to fill in that end. This chain links TRBV30 with TRBJ1-2; 8 bases match TRBD1. The germline CDR1 and CDR2 sequences are GTSNPN and SVGIG (reference sequence). The CDR3 consists of 12 residues. CDR3 region: CAWSQGARGYTF. CDR3 bases read: TGTGCCTGGAGCCAGGGGGCGCGGGGC.

The sample holds many counts of this clone. The CDR3 end lies 3 residues beyond the end of the read and is filled in from the germline J gene. The gene calls are TRBV29-1 and TRBJ1-2, with a weak D call TRBD1 (6 bases). Germline V gene lookup returns CDR1 SQVTM and CDR2 ANQGSEA. The CDR3 length is 16 residues. Trimming removed 0 bases from V and 2 bases from J, with 16 bases in between. The CDR3 loop is CSVEEVEDRVNYGYTF. CDR3 bases read: TGCAGCGTTGAAGAAGTGGAGGACAGAGTAAACTATGGC.

This clone was picked up many times. The read stops 3 residues short of the end of the CDR3; the missing end is completed from the germline J gene. The chain has TRBV7-6 and TRBJ2-1; TRBD1 matches 11 bases. The CDR3 has 16 residues. CDR1 and CDR2 from the germline V gene are SGHVS and FNYEAQ. J gave up 2 bases and V 5 bases, and 5 bases lay outside the gene matches. CDR3 residues: CASSPRTGGTYNEQFF. The sequenced part of the CDR3 DNA is TGTGCCAGCAGCCCCCGGACAGGGGGCACCTACAATGAG.

In its sample, this clone was seen many times. With the read ending 3 residues before the CDR3 end, the germline J gene is used to fill in that end. V usage is TRBV30 and J usage is TRBJ1-5; TRBD1 matches at 8 bases. This CDR3 region has 14 residues. The V gene end was trimmed by 5 bases and the J gene end by 1 base; junction bases not matched to a gene: 4. The germline V gene has CDR1 GTSNPN and CDR2 SVGIG (reference sequence). The CDR3 DNA, read in part, is TGTGCCTGGCCCAGGGGGCAGAGCAATCAGCCC. Encoded protein: CAWPRGQSNQP. The entire CDR3 is CAWPRGQSNQPQHF.

Notes on this clone: The read halts 3 residues ahead of the CDR3 end, with the missing end drawn from the germline J gene. The V call is TRBV18, the J call TRBJ1-6, with 9 nucleotides matching TRBD1. The V gene's germline CDR1 is KGHSH and CDR2 LQKENI. The length of the CDR3 is 14 residues. The junction had 4 bases not matched to a gene; V was cut back by 4 bases and J by 9 bases. The CDR3 sequence is CASSRDRVGSPLHF. The CDR3 bases that were read are TGTGCCAGCTCACGGGACAGGGTCGGTTCACCC.

At least ten counts were recorded for this clone. The observed sequence ends 3 residues before the CDR3 terminus, with the missing tail filled in from the germline J gene. This sequence joins TRBV20-1 and TRBJ2-5; TRBD2 matches 7 bases. There are 17 residues in the CDR3. The V and J ends lost 2 bases and 2 bases, in that order; junction bases with no gene match: 14. Germline loops: CDR1 DFQATT, CDR2 SNEGSKA (reference sequence). CDR3 sequence reads: CSARPPRGDYEQETQYF. The covered CDR3 bases are TGCAGTGCTAGACCTCCCCGAGGGGACTACGAACAAGAGACC.

In this sample, this clone turned up many times. Read data end 3 residues before the CDR3 end; the end is taken from the germline J gene. Other DNA sequences of this sample code for an identical CDR3. V gene TRBV18 combines with J gene TRBJ2-1, with 8 bases aligning to TRBD2. The CDR3 length is 20 residues. Trimming cost V 0 bases and J 2 bases; bases outside gene matches: 15. Germline loops: CDR1 KGHSH, CDR2 LQKENI. This CDR3 is CASSPPPRGTTSGPYNEQFF. The part of the CDR3 DNA that was read is TGTGCCAGCTCACCACCACCCCGGGGGACTACTAGCGGTCCCTACAATGAG.

This clone was seen repeatedly, ten times or more. Coverage ceases 3 residues before the CDR3 finishes, and the germline J gene fills in the end. V and J are TRBV19 and TRBJ1-2, with D possibly matching TRBD1 (5 bases). V shed 4 bases and J shed 4 bases, with 16 bases lying between them. CDR1 is LNHDA, CDR2 SQIVND, per germline (reference sequence). CDR3 length: 15 amino acids. CDR3 loop: CASSTPKTAGYGYTF. Incomplete CDR3 DNA: TGTGCCAGTAGTACCCCTAAGACAGCCGGCTATGGC. Complete variable domain (other parts from reference TRBV19 and TRBJ1-2): DGGITQSPKYLFRKEGQNVTLSCEQNLNHDAMYWYRQDPGQGLRLIYYSQIVNDFQKGDIAEGYSVSREKKESFPLTVTSAQKNPTAFYLCASSTPKTAGYGYTFGSGTRLTVV.

This clone has a count of ten or more. The sequenced fragment ends 3 residues before the CDR3 boundary, so the rest is inferred from the germline J gene. The chain uses TRBV7-2 and TRBJ2-3; no reliable D call. Germline V gene data show CDR1 as SGHTA and CDR2 as FQGNSA. This CDR3 has 14 residues. V was clipped by 1 base and J by 6 bases, with 11 bases between them. The CDR3 here is CASSLGSVRDTQYF. The sequenced part of the CDR3 DNA is TGTGCCAGCAGCTTAGGCTCGGTTCGGGATACG.

This clone was detected many times. The read halts 3 residues ahead of the CDR3 end, with the missing end drawn from the germline J gene. This chain links TRBV5-4 with TRBJ2-1, with TRBD1 matching 8 bases. In germline, CDR1 is SGHNT, CDR2 YYREEE (reference sequence). J gave up 9 bases and V 0 bases, and 11 bases lay outside the gene matches. The CDR3 extends over 16 amino acids. CDR3 bases read: TGTGCCAGCAGCTTGGCTGGACAGGGAGGACAGGGTGAG. Translated: CASSLAGQGGQGE. The entire CDR3 protein is CASSLAGQGGQGEQFF.

This clone turned up a few times. The read ends 3 residues before the CDR3 terminus; that terminus is restored from the germline J gene. This sequence joins TRBV25-1 and TRBJ1-4; D is perhaps TRBD1 (6 bases). This CDR3 spans 12 amino acids. CDR1 MGHDK and CDR2 SYGVNS come from the germline V gene. V was cut by 7 bases and J by 8 bases, with 11 bases left in between. The CDR3 protein is CASTGEREKLFF. CDR3 DNA, as far as it was read: TGTGCCAGCACAGGGGAACGAGAAAAA.

In this sample, this clone turned up a few times. The CDR3 end lies 3 residues beyond the end of the read and is filled in from the germline J gene. V gene TRBV19 combines with J gene TRBJ1-2; 7 bases line up with TRBD1. This CDR3 is built from 13 residues. The germline gives CDR1 LNHDA, CDR2 SQIVND (reference sequence). The CDR3 bases that were read are TGTGCCAGTAAACGGGACAGACCCAATGAC. It codes for CASKRDRPND. The CDR3 in its entirety is CASKRDRPNDYTF.

This clone has a count of ten or more. The CDR3 goes on 3 residues after the read ends, and that part is filled in from the germline J gene. The chain has TRBV5-4 and TRBJ1-2, with D uncertain. Germline values: CDR1 SGHNT, CDR2 YYREEE (reference sequence). The ends were cut back, 4 bases at V and 4 bases at J, with 14 bases in the middle. CDR3 size: 14 residues. The CDR3 bases that were read are TGTGCCAGCAGCCCGCGTGGCGGGGTCTATGGC. This codes for CASSPRGGVYG. The full-length CDR3 reads as CASSPRGGVYGYTF. The variable domain in full, with the rest retrieved from reference TRBV5-4 and TRBJ1-2, is ETGVTQSPTHLIKTRGQQVTLRCSSQSGHNTVSWYQQALGQGPQFIFQYYREEENGRGNFPPRFSGLQFPNYSSELNVNALELDDSALYLCASSPRGGVYGYTFGSGTRLTVV.

This clone was seen many times. The CDR3 end is not reached by the read, which stops 3 residues before it; the germline J gene fills it in. The rearrangement joins TRBV5-6 to TRBJ1-2; 9 bases match TRBD1. Trimming removed 4 bases from V and 7 bases from J; junction bases left unmatched: 11. The CDR3 covers 15 residues. Germline CDR1 reads SGHDT; CDR2 reads YYEEEE. CDR3 DNA, as far as it was read: TGTGCCAGCAGCCCGGGACAGGGCACTATCCCTGGC. Its protein is CASSPGQGTIPG. The whole CDR3 region reads CASSPGQGTIPGYTF.